A selection of T cell receptor beta chains follows, all from one sample in a study of T cells after yellow fever vaccination. From the 5' RACE reads, TCRdb called clonotypes with MiXCR, one entry per CDR3 protein. The data contain some 16,000 distinct CDR3 sequences, more than 4% of them singletons. The material sequenced was PBMCs, either bulk or a sorted T-cell subset (CD4+, CD8+, memory, or dextramer-sorted; not recorded which), taken 15 days after the yellow fever booster vaccination. These receptors were obtained from a man in his thirties or forties who received the YFV17D yellow fever vaccine. Both conserved end residues are part of each CDR3. A D gene is named only where the DNA matches it firmly. Sizes are listed as once, few, many, or a class for an expanded clone.

j_gene	d_gene	abundance	v_gene	CDR3nt	CDR3aa
TRBJ2-7	.	many	TRBV30	TGTGCCTGGAGTTTTGCTTCCCGGGCCGACGAGCAGTACTTC	CAWSFASRADEQYF
TRBJ2-1	TRBD2	many	TRBV6-5	TGTGCCAGCAGCCGGCGGGGAGGGGACAATGAGCAGTTCTTC	CASSRRGGDNEQFF
TRBJ2-3	.	many	TRBV20-1	TGCAGTGCTAGAGGGAGGGGATTTACCTTGACAGATACGCAGTATTTT	CSARGRGFTLTDTQYF
TRBJ2-2	.	many	TRBV4-3	TGCGCCAGCAGCCACGCCTCCGGCGGGGAGCTGTTTTTT	CASSHASGGELFF
TRBJ1-2	.	few	TRBV20-1	TGCTGTGCTAGAGATTTCAACGTGAGGCAGGAGGAACTCTATGGCTACACCTTC	CCARDFNVRQEELYGYTF
TRBJ2-1	.	many	TRBV15	TGTGCCACCAGTCCCTCCGTGAGTCCCGGCAATGAGCAGTTCTTC	CATSPSVSPGNEQFF
TRBJ1-4	.	many	TRBV27	TGTGCCAGCAGTTTATTTTCTAATGAAAAACTGTTTTTT	CASSLFSNEKLFF
TRBJ2-3	TRBD1	medium-sized	TRBV7-7	TGTGCCAGCAGTCCCGACAGGGCTAGCACAGATACGCAGTATTTT	CASSPDRASTDTQYF
TRBJ1-6	.	many	TRBV7-9	TGTGCCAGCAGCTCGGGCCTGGTCCCACCCCTCCACTTT	CASSSGLVPPLHF
TRBJ2-7	TRBD2	many	TRBV4-3	TGCGCCAGCAGCCTAACCACCATGACTAGCGGGAGGGCCAACGAGCAGTACTTC	CASSLTTMTSGRANEQYF
TRBJ1-6	.	few	TRBV6-4	TGTGCCAGCAGTGACGGATCTGATAATTCACCCCTCCACTTT	CASSDGSDNSPLHF
TRBJ2-5	.	many	TRBV5-1	TGCGCCAGCAGCTTTAGGAACTTCCAAGAGACCCAGTACTTC	CASSFRNFQETQYF
TRBJ2-7	.	many	TRBV15	TGTGCCACCAGCAAAGGGGCAGGGGCTAACCACGAGCAGTACTTC	CATSKGAGANHEQYF
TRBJ2-2	.	many	TRBV4-3	TGCGCCAGCAGCCAAGATTGGTCGGGAGCCACCGGGGAGCTGTTTTTT	CASSQDWSGATGELFF
TRBJ2-3	.	many	TRBV20-1	TGCAGTGCTAGAGATGGGGGGGCGGGGAGCACAGATACGCAGTATTTT	CSARDGGAGSTDTQYF
TRBJ2-4	TRBD2	many	TRBV11-2	TGTGCCAGCAGCGAGAGACCGGGAGGTGGGACCCAAAACATTCAGTACTTC	CASSERPGGGTQNIQYF
TRBJ2-6	.	many	TRBV27	TGTGCCAGCCGGTTCCTCTCTGGGGCCAACGTCCTGACTTTC	CASRFLSGANVLTF
TRBJ2-5	.	many	TRBV5-1	TGCGCCAGCAGCCCCCGGGGGCCAGAGACCCAGTACTTC	CASSPRGPETQYF
TRBJ2-5	TRBD2	medium-sized	TRBV27	TGTGCCAGCAGTCCGCGGACTAGCGGGGAGGAGACCCAGTACTTC	CASSPRTSGEETQYF
TRBJ2-1	TRBD2	many	TRBV14	TGTGCCAGCAGCCCGGGACTAGCGGGAGAGCAGTTCTTC	CASSPGLAGEQFF
TRBJ2-1	.	many	TRBV7-6	TGTGCCAGCAGCTTAGGTAGTAGCGGTAATGAGCAGTTCTTC	CASSLGSSGNEQFF
TRBJ2-7	.	many	TRBV23-1	TGCGCCAGCAAAACTAGCGATCCAGGGGGATACGAGCAGTACTTC	CASKTSDPGGYEQYF
TRBJ2-3	TRBD2	many	TRBV29-1	TGCAGCGGCCATCCCGGGGGACTAGTCACAGATACGCAGTATTTT	CSGHPGGLVTDTQYF
TRBJ1-3	TRBD1	many	TRBV6-5	TGTGCCAGCAGTTATAGACAGGGGTCTGGAAACACCATATATTTT	CASSYRQGSGNTIYF
TRBJ2-3	.	medium-sized	TRBV4-3	TGCGCCAGCAGCCAAGGGGGGGATACGCAGTATTTT	CASSQGGDTQYF
TRBJ1-1	TRBD1	many	TRBV6-2/TRBV6-3	TGTGCCACCCTGACAGGGAGTAAATGGAACACTGAAGCTTTCTTT	CATLTGSKWNTEAFF
TRBJ2-1	.	many	TRBV14	TGTGCCAGCAGCCAATGGGACGATGAGCAGTTCTTC	CASSQWDDEQFF
TRBJ2-1	.	many	TRBV7-8	TGTGCCAGCAGCTTAAGGGACCCCTACAATGAGCAGTTCTTC	CASSLRDPYNEQFF
TRBJ2-1	TRBD2	many	TRBV20-1	TGCAGTGCTAGTAGCGGACTAGCGGGACCATGGCAGTTCTTC	CSASSGLAGPWQFF
TRBJ2-2	.	many	TRBV29-1	TGCAGCACCGCCGGGACGGCGAACACCGGGGAGCTGTTTTTT	CSTAGTANTGELFF
TRBJ2-2	TRBD1	many	TRBV11-2	TGTGCCAGCAGCCACAGGGGGCGGGTTAGCGGGAACACCGGGGAGCTGTTTTTT	CASSHRGRVSGNTGELFF
TRBJ1-2	.	many	TRBV12-3/TRBV12-4	TGTGCCAGCAGTATGTCTCAGTATGGCTACACCTTC	CASSMSQYGYTF
TRBJ2-1	TRBD2	many	TRBV15	TGTGCCACCAGCAGACCTACTAGCGGGAGCAATGAGCAGTTCTTC	CATSRPTSGSNEQFF
TRBJ2-4	TRBD1	many	TRBV12-3/TRBV12-4	TGTGCCAGCAGTTTAGAGGGACAGGAATGGAACATTCAGTACTTC	CASSLEGQEWNIQYF
TRBJ2-1	.	many	TRBV5-1	TGCGCCAGCAGCTTCGGGGGCTCCTACAATGAGCAGTTCTTC	CASSFGGSYNEQFF
TRBJ2-7	.	many	TRBV5-1	TGCGCCAGCAGACAGTCCTACGAGCAGTACTTC	CASRQSYEQYF
TRBJ2-7	.	many	TRBV5-1	TGCGCCAGCAGCTTGGTTGCCTCCTACGAGCAGTACTTC	CASSLVASYEQYF
TRBJ2-3	TRBD2	many	TRBV12-3/TRBV12-4	TGTGCCAGCAGTTATACTAGCGGAAATACGCAGTATTTT	CASSYTSGNTQYF
TRBJ2-5	TRBD2	many	TRBV5-4	TGTGCCAGCAGCTTGGCAGCGGGAGGGCGAGAGACCCAGTACTTC	CASSLAAGGRETQYF
TRBJ2-1	.	few	TRBV7-2	TGTGCCAGCAGCTTATATCTAGTACGAAATTCGGGTGAGCAGTTCTTC	CASSLYLVRNSGEQFF
TRBJ1-3	TRBD1	many	TRBV20-1	TGCTGTGCTAGAGATACCGAAACAGGGGCTGGAAACACCATATATTTT	CCARDTETGAGNTIYF
TRBJ2-5	.	many	TRBV5-1	TGCGCCAGCAGCTACCCTCAGGGCCGAGAGACCCAGTACTTC	CASSYPQGRETQYF
TRBJ2-7	.	many	TRBV5-1	TGCGCCAGCAGCTTTACAGGGTCCAACGAGCAGTACTTC	CASSFTGSNEQYF
TRBJ2-1	.	many	TRBV5-1	TGCGCCAGCAGCTTGACAGGGTTTGTTGAGCAGTTCTTC	CASSLTGFVEQFF
TRBJ1-1	.	many	TRBV24-1	TGTGCCACCTCAGACGGGGCGGGTGAAGCTTTCTTT	CATSDGAGEAFF